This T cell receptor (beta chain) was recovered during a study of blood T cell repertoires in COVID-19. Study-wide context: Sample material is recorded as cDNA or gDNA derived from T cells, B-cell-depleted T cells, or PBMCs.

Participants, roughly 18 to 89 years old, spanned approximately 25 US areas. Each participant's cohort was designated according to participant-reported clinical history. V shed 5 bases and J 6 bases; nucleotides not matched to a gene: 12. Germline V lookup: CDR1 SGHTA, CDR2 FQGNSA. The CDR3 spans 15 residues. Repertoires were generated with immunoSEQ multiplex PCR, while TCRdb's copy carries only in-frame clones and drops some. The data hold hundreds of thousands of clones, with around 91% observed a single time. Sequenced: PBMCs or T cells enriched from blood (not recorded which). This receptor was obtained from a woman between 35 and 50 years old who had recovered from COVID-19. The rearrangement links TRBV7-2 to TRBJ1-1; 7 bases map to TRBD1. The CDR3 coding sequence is TGTGCCAGCAGCCCTTTGACAGGGAAGGCTCCTGAAGCTTTCTTT. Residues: CASSPLTGKAPEAFF.